This T cell receptor beta chain was documented in a study of blood T cells in healthy people across ages. The study, taken as a whole, reports: A roughly linear age-dependent decrease characterized TCR beta diversity per million T cells.

In the case of this clonotype: Antigen specificity is unknown.

A second PCR of 7 to 11 cycles used a sample-barcoded 5' primer and a J-beta primer mix. TCRdb re-derived calls from the 5' RACE reads in MiXCR, one entry per CDR3 protein. The sample holds 1.5 million to 2 million distinct CDR3 sequences, about 30% seen once. The CDR3 is 15 amino acids. Trimming removed 5 bases from V and 2 bases from J, with 16 bases in between. Germline values: CDR1 SNHLY, CDR2 FYNNEI. No fewer than 6 micrograms of total RNA were isolated from every sample. The TCR originated in a woman aged 25 to 39 in good health. The chain joins TRBV2 to TRBJ2-7, with D possibly matching TRBD1 (6 bases). Sequencing input: blood. CDR3 nucleotide sequence: TGTGCCAGCAGTCTTACAGGGTCTATGGCCTACGAGCAGTACTTC. Amino acid sequence: CASSLTGSMAYEQYF.